The 32 T cell receptor beta chains in this list originate from one sample, sequenced in a study of beta chain features in type 1 diabetes. Overall study findings and caveats: A moderate, significant TCRB CDR3 shortening appeared in type 1 diabetes across four CD4+ subsets.

TCRB transcripts that were expressed got sequenced, as all of the isolated RNA had been reverse transcribed. Measured with immunoSEQ multiplex PCR; TCRdb has only the in-frame clones, and not every one. The data hold about 740,000 clones, with roughly 13% observed a single time. No antigen is known for these receptors. The sequenced sample was naive CD4+ T cells from blood. Receptor source: a man between 18 and 29 years old with type 1 diabetes.

There are a few counts of this clone. The chain carries TRBV7-2 and TRBJ2-5; TRBD2 might be the D (5 bases). The ends were cut back, 5 bases at V and 4 bases at J, with 11 bases in the middle. Germline V gene data show CDR1 as SGHTA and CDR2 as FQGNSA. The CDR3 covers 13 residues. CDR3 nucleotides: TGTGCCAGCAGCGCCAACCGGGGAGAGACCCAGTACTTC. This codes for CASSANRGETQYF. Supplemented by reference TRBV7-2 and TRBJ2-5, the full variable domain reads GAGVSQSPSNKVTEKGKDVELRCDPISGHTALYWYRQSLGQGLEFLIYFQGNSAPDKSGLPSDRFSAERTGGSVSTLTIQRTQQEDSAVYLCASSANRGETQYFGPGTRLLVL.

In its sample, this clone was seen a few times. This chain connects TRBV18 to TRBJ1-1, with D hard to call. The CDR3 runs to 15 residues. Between the trimmed V and J ends, which lost 1 base and 1 base, there was a span of 10 bases. Looked up from germline, CDR1 is KGHSH and CDR2 is LQKENI. The CDR3 DNA follows: TGTGCCAGCTCACCACGGTCGGACCCGAACACTGAAGCTTTCTTT. Amino acid sequence: CASSPRSDPNTEAFF.

This clone was observed a few times. The chain couples TRBV5-4 to TRBJ2-4; 9 bases fit TRBD1. V was clipped by 3 bases and J by 0 bases; unmatched bases: 10. CDR3 length equals 18 residues. The germline CDR1 and CDR2 sequences are SGHNT and YYREEE (reference sequence). CDR3 nucleotide sequence: TGTGCCAGCAGCTACAGGGGGCGAACCGAGTTAGCCAAAAACATTCAGTACTTC. Protein: CASSYRGRTELAKNIQYF.

V and J are TRBV7-8 and TRBJ2-5; possibly TRBD1 or TRBD2 for D (5 bases each). CDR1 is SGHVS and CDR2 is FQNEAQ in the germline V gene. V was cut by 5 bases and J by 4 bases, with 17 bases left in between. The CDR3 totals 15 residues. As DNA, the CDR3 is TGTGCCAGCAGCCCCTTAGGGGCGGGTGGAGAGACCCAGTACTTC. It translates to CASSPLGAGGETQYF.

The chain couples TRBV10-3 to TRBJ1-5; possible D gene TRBD1, 5 bases. CDR3 length: 13 residues. V shed 7 bases and J shed 5 bases, with 12 bases lying between them. Germline V gives CDR1 ENHRY, CDR2 SYGVKD. This CDR3 reads CAITDRGDQPQHF. The CDR3 nucleotides are TGTGCCATCACCGATAGAGGGGATCAGCCCCAGCATTTT.

This clone showed up just a few times. The CDR3 nucleotides read TGTGCCAGCAGCTTAGAGACAGGGGCCGGGGAGCTGTTTTTT. Translated, it gives CASSLETGAGELFF. The rearrangement uses TRBV7-2 and TRBJ2-2; 8 positions agree with TRBD1. Germline CDR1 is SGHTA and CDR2 is FQGNSA. V shed 1 base, J shed 6 bases, and the junction held 1 base outside the gene matches. The CDR3 length is 14 residues.

There are a few counts of this clone. The rearrangement uses TRBV13 and TRBJ1-2; possible D gene TRBD1, 5 bases. CDR1 PRHDT and CDR2 FYEKMQ come from the germline V gene (reference sequence). CDR3 length equals 16 residues. V was clipped by 4 bases and J by 0 bases, with 15 bases between them. The CDR3 loop reads CASSYQGRAPNYGYTF. In nucleotides, the CDR3 is TGTGCCAGCAGCTACCAGGGAAGGGCCCCTAACTATGGCTACACCTTC.

The rearrangement joins TRBV5-5 to TRBJ2-5; 15 positions match TRBD2. The CDR3 contains 16 residues. V shed 4 bases and J 2 bases; nucleotides not matched to a gene: 3. The germline gives CDR1 SGHKS, CDR2 YYEKEE (reference sequence). This CDR3 is CASSTGTSGGQETQYF. As DNA, the CDR3 is TGTGCCAGCAGCACAGGGACTAGCGGGGGGCAAGAGACCCAGTACTTC.

V is TRBV29-1 and J is TRBJ2-7, with TRBD2 identical over 9 bases. Germline CDR1 SQVTM, CDR2 ANQGSEA. With 5 bases clipped from V and 1 base from J, the junction kept 9 bases outside the gene matches. The CDR3 runs 15 residues. The CDR3 coding sequence is TGCAGCGTTAGTTTCAGGCTAGCGGGATCCTACGAGCAGTACTTC. It encodes CSVSFRLAGSYEQYF.

The chain is built from TRBV7-8 and TRBJ2-4; D possibly corresponds to TRBD2 (5 bases). Germline V gives CDR1 SGHVS, CDR2 FQNEAQ. The CDR3 is 15 residues long. V lost 5 bases, J lost 0 bases, and 11 bases lay in between. The CDR3 loop is CASSPRRVAKNIQYF. The CDR3 bases are TGTGCCAGCAGCCCGAGGCGGGTAGCCAAAAACATTCAGTACTTC.

The CDR3 DNA follows: TGTGCCAGCAGCGTAGTAACCAGGGGGAACACTGAAGCTTTCTTT. Residues: CASSVVTRGNTEAFF. This sequence joins TRBV9 and TRBJ1-1, with D perhaps matching TRBD1 (6 bases). Trimming stripped 0 bases from V and 1 base from J, with 10 bases between. CDR3 size: 15 residues. Germline loops: CDR1 SGDLS, CDR2 YYNGEE.

The chain combines TRBV19 with TRBJ2-6; 8 nucleotides match TRBD1. There are 15 residues in the CDR3. Trimming removed 6 bases from V and 3 bases from J; junction bases left unmatched: 4. The germline V gene has CDR1 LNHDA and CDR2 SQIVND (reference sequence). Here the CDR3 reads CASSLDRGGANVLTF. The CDR3 DNA is TGTGCCAGTAGCCTCGACAGGGGTGGGGCCAACGTCCTGACTTTC. The full variable domain, completed using reference TRBV19 and TRBJ2-6, is DGGITQSPKYLFRKEGQNVTLSCEQNLNHDAMYWYRQDPGQGLRLIYYSQIVNDFQKGDIAEGYSVSREKKESFPLTVTSAQKNPTAFYLCASSLDRGGANVLTFGAGSRLTVL.

This clone came up a few times. The chain carries TRBV5-6 and TRBJ2-3; 12 bases fit TRBD2. Germline assignment: CDR1 SGHDT and CDR2 YYEEEE. The trim removed 7 bases at V and 3 bases at J, leaving 6 bases unmatched. CDR3 length: 15 residues. The CDR3 nucleotides are TGTGCCAGCGCGGCTACTAGCGGGGGGACAGATACGCAGTATTTT. It is translated as CASAATSGGTDTQYF.

This chain uses TRBV29-1 with TRBJ2-5; unclear D gene. This CDR3 has 12 amino acids. With 2 bases removed from V and 8 bases from J, the gap between germline ends came to 12 bases. Per germline, CDR1 SQVTM and CDR2 ANQGSEA. CDR3 coding DNA: TGCAGCGTTGAATTCTCTGCACTAACCCAGTACTTC. Translating gives CSVEFSALTQYF.

A few counts support this clone. This sequence joins TRBV29-1 and TRBJ2-7; D unresolved. The J call may be mistaken, given a closer DNA end match to TRBJ2-5. The germline V gene has CDR1 SQVTM and CDR2 ANQGSEA. The CDR3 has 13 amino acids. The CDR3 bases are TGCAGCGTTGCTCCCCGTCTACAAGAGACCCAGTACTTC. This sequence encodes CSVAPRLQETQYF.

This chain's CDR3 is CASTPRGNSYNEQFF. For the CDR3, the DNA is TGTGCCAGCACCCCACGGGGCAACTCCTACAATGAGCAGTTCTTC. This chain joins TRBV6-4 and TRBJ2-1; TRBD1 or TRBD2 may be the D gene (5 bases each). The germline V gene has CDR1 MRHNA and CDR2 SNTAGT. Trimming took 7 bases from V and 0 from J, leaving 13 bases between them. CDR3 length: 15 residues.

This clone was observed a few times. Here the CDR3 DNA reads TGTGCCAGCAGCTCGAGTGAGACCTACGAGCAGTACTTC. As protein: CASSSSETYEQYF. The V and J genes are TRBV5-6 and TRBJ2-7, with D unclear. CDR1 and CDR2 from the germline V gene are SGHDT and YYEEEE. V was cut by 3 bases and J by 2 bases, with 9 bases left in between. CDR3 length: 13 amino acids.

V gene TRBV4-1 combines with J gene TRBJ2-6; D is tentatively TRBD1 or TRBD2 (5 bases each). The CDR3 length is 18 residues. V lost 1 base, J lost 0 bases, and 13 bases lay in between. Germline CDR1 reads MGHRA; CDR2 reads YSYEKL. CDR3 DNA: TGCGCCAGCAGCCAAGGGGGGTTTCAGACCTCTGGGGCCAACGTCCTGACTTTC. Translating gives CASSQGGFQTSGANVLTF.

This clone turned up a few times. The chain combines TRBV13 with TRBJ2-1; 9 bases agree with TRBD1. The CDR3 totals 15 residues. V dropped 5 bases and J dropped 7; count of bases not matched to a gene: 9. Germline CDR1 PRHDT, CDR2 FYEKMQ (reference sequence). CDR3 in amino acids: CASSTRQGVGNEQFF. The CDR3 DNA follows: TGTGCCAGCAGCACCCGACAGGGGGTGGGGAATGAGCAGTTCTTC. The full variable domain, completed using reference TRBV13 and TRBJ2-1, is AAGVIQSPRHLIKEKRETATLKCYPIPRHDTVYWYQQGPGQDPQFLISFYEKMQSDKGSIPDRFSAQQFSDYHSELNMSSLELGDSALYFCASSTRQGVGNEQFFGPGTRLTVL.

This chain uses TRBV30 with TRBJ1-1; D is possibly TRBD1 (5 bases). The germline V gene has CDR1 GTSNPN and CDR2 SVGIG (reference sequence). The length of the CDR3 is 14 residues. V lost 0 bases, J lost 1 base, and 9 bases lay in between. Here the CDR3 reads CAWSVGTANTEAFF. CDR3 sequence (DNA): TGTGCCTGGAGTGTAGGGACGGCGAACACTGAAGCTTTCTTT.

The V gene is TRBV10-3, the J gene TRBJ2-5, with D tentatively TRBD2 (7 bases). The CDR3 extends over 16 amino acids. The germline gives CDR1 ENHRY, CDR2 SYGVKD. Trimming shortened V by 9 bases and J by 2 bases, and 22 bases separated the two germline ends. The CDR3 DNA follows: TGTGCCATTAGCGGAGGTGCGGGGGCCCTACAAGAGACCCAGTACTTC. Translated, it gives CAISGGAGALQETQYF.

This clone has only a few counts. V is TRBV7-9 and J is TRBJ2-5; D may be TRBD2 (5 bases). Per the germline V gene, CDR1 is SEHNR and CDR2 is FQNEAQ (reference sequence). The CDR3 spans 14 residues. The ends were cut back, 5 bases at V and 5 bases at J, with 15 bases in the middle. The CDR3 nucleotides read TGTGCCAGCAGCCTAAGGACTCTAGCTGAGACCCAGTACTTC. Amino acids: CASSLRTLAETQYF. Complete variable domain (other parts from reference TRBV7-9 and TRBJ2-5): DTGVSQNPRHKITKRGQNVTFRCDPISEHNRLYWYRQTLGQGPEFLTYFQNEAQLEKSRLLSDRFSAERPKGSFSTLEIQRTEQGDSAMYLCASSLRTLAETQYFGPGTRLLVL.

The rearrangement uses TRBV7-9 and TRBJ2-3; a weak D match, TRBD2 (6 bases). CDR1 and CDR2 (germline): SEHNR, FQNEAQ (reference sequence). V was shortened by 7 bases and J by 5 bases, with 25 bases between the two germline ends. The CDR3 runs to 17 residues. The CDR3 nucleotides are TGTGCCAGCACCTCAGCCTGGGAAGTGGAGGGACGAGATACGCAGTATTTT. Its translation: CASTSAWEVEGRDTQYF.

This clone showed up just a few times. The chain recombines TRBV7-2 with TRBJ2-1, with TRBD1 as a possible D gene (7 bases). Germline values: CDR1 SGHTA, CDR2 FQGNSA. Trimming left V 1 base short and J 4 bases short, with 11 bases between. The CDR3 runs to 15 residues. Written as DNA, the CDR3 is TGTGCCAGCAGCTTAGAGACAGGGAGGTACAATGAGCAGTTCTTC. Its protein product is CASSLETGRYNEQFF.

The chain is built from TRBV4-1 and TRBJ2-7; 9 bases fit TRBD1. Germline loops: CDR1 MGHRA, CDR2 YSYEKL. J was trimmed by 4 bases and V by 0 bases; bases with no gene match: 7. This CDR3 has 16 amino acids. The CDR3 reads CASSQDLAGTGYEQYF. The CDR3 nucleotides read TGCGCCAGCAGCCAAGATCTGGCAGGGACAGGGTACGAGCAGTACTTC.

This clone was counted between two and nine times. This rearrangement joins TRBV10-3 to TRBJ1-6, with TRBD1 matching 9 bases. Germline values: CDR1 ENHRY, CDR2 SYGVKD. The CDR3 is 15 amino acids. Losses at the gene ends were 4 bases for V and 7 bases for J; bases not matched to a gene: 5. CDR3 coding DNA: TGTGCCATCAGTGCGCAACAGGGGGCGAATTCACCCCTCCACTTT. Amino acids: CAISAQQGANSPLHF.

There are a few counts of this clone. This specimen includes other DNA sequences encoding the same CDR3. J is TRBJ1-5 and V is TRBV13; no definite D call. The germline V gene has CDR1 PRHDT and CDR2 FYEKMQ (reference sequence). The CDR3 loop spans 13 amino acids. Trimming pared 0 bases from V and 7 bases from J, leaving 7 bases between. CDR3 bases: TGTGCCAGCAGCTTAGGGGGCGGGCAGCCCCAGCATTTT. Protein sequence: CASSLGGGQPQHF.

This sequence joins TRBV4-1 and TRBJ2-7; D is possibly TRBD2 (5 bases). V was cut by 1 base and J by 2 bases, with 9 bases left in between. Germline CDR1 and CDR2: MGHRA and YSYEKL. The CDR3 runs to 14 residues. The CDR3 loop reads CASSQGGKAYEQYF. The CDR3 DNA follows: TGCGCCAGCAGCCAAGGAGGGAAGGCCTACGAGCAGTACTTC.

This clone was counted between two and nine times. This sample also contains other DNA sequences that code for the same CDR3. The chain has TRBV7-9 and TRBJ1-1; no reliable D call. Per the germline V gene, CDR1 is SEHNR and CDR2 is FQNEAQ (reference sequence). With 2 bases removed from V and 5 bases from J, the gap between germline ends came to 0 bases. This CDR3 has 10 residues. For the CDR3, the DNA is TGTGCCAGCAGCTTAACTGAAGCTTTCTTT. Translating it yields CASSLTEAFF.

This clone was counted a few times. The V call is TRBV6-5, the J call TRBJ2-6, with D possibly being TRBD2 (7 bases). The CDR3 is made up of 15 amino acids. Germline assignment: CDR1 MNHEY and CDR2 SVGAGI. V lost 10 bases, J lost 4 bases, and 17 bases lay in between. The CDR3 is CATHSGGRGANVLTF. The DNA for the CDR3 is TGTGCCACACACTCCGGGGGGCGCGGGGCCAACGTCCTGACTTTC.

This chain uses TRBV29-1 with TRBJ2-4, with a possible D match to TRBD1 (6 bases). With 5 bases removed from V and 5 bases from J, the gap between germline ends came to 13 bases. The CDR3 has 13 residues. Germline assignment: CDR1 SQVTM and CDR2 ANQGSEA. This CDR3 is CSVSDRVENIQYF. CDR3 in DNA: TGCAGCGTTTCGGACAGAGTGGAAAACATTCAGTACTTC.

As DNA, the CDR3 is TGTGCCAGCAGCTCTGACTACGAGCAGTACTTC. This translates into CASSSDYEQYF. This chain links TRBV11-2 with TRBJ2-7, with no clear D. Germline-derived CDR1 and CDR2 are SGHAT and FQNNGV. The germline V and J ends were trimmed by 4 bases and 3 bases, with 4 bases remaining between them. This CDR3 region has 11 residues.